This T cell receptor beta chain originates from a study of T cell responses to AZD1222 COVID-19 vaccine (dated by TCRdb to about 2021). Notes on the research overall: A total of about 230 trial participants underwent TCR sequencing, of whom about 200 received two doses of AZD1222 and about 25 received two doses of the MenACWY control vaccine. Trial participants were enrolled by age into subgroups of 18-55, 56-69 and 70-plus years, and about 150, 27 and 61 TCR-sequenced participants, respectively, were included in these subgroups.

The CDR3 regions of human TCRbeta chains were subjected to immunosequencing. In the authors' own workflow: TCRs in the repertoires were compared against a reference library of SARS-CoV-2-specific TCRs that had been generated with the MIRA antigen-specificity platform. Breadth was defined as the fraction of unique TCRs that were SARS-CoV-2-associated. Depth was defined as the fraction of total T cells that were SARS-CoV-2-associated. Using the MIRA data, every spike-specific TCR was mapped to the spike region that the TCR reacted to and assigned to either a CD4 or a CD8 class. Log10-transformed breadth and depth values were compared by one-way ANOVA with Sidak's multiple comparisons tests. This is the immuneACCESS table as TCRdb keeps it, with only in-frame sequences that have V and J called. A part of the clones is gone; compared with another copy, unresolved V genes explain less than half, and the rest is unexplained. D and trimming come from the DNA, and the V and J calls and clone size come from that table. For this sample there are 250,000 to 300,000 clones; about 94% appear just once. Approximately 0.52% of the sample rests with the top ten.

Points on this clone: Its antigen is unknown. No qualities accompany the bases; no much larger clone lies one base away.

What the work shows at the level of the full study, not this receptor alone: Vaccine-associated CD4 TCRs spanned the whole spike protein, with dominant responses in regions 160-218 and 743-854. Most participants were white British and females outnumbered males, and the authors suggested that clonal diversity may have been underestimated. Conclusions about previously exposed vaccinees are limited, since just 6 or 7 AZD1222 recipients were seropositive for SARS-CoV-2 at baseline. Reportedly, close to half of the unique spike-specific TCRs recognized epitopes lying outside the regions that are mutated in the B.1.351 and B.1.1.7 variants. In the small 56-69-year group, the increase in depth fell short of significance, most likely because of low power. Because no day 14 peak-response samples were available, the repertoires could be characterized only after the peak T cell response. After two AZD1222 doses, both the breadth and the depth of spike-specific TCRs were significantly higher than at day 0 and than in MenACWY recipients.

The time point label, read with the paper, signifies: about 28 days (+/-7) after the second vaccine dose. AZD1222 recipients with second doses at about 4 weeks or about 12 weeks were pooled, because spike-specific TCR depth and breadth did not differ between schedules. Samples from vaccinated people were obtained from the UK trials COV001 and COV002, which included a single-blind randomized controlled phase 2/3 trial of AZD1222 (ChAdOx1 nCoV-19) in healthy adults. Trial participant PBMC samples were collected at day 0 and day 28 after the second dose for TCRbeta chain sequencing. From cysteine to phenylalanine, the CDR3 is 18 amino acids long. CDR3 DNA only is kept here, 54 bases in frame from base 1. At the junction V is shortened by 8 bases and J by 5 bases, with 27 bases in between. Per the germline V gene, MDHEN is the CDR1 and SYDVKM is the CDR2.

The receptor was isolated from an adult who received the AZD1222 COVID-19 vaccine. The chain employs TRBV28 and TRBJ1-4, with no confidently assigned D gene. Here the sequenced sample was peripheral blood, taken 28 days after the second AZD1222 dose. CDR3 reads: CASRERGPHPPRNEKLFF. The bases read TGTGCCAGCCGAGAACGGGGTCCCCACCCCCCCAGAAATGAAAAACTGTTTTTT.